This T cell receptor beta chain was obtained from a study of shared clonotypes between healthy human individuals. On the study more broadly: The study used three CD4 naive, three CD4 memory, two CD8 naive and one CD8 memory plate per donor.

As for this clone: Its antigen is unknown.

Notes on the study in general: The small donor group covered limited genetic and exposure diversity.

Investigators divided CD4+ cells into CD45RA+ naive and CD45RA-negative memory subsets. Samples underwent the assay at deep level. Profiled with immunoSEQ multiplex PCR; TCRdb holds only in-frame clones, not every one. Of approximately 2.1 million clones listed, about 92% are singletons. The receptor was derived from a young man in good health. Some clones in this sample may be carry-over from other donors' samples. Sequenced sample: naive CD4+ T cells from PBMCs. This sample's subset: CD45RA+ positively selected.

The CDR3 nucleotides are TGTGCCGTCCGACGGGCGGGAGTGTCCTACGAGCAGTACTTC. As protein: CAVRRAGVSYEQYF. This chain links TRBV5-4 with TRBJ2-7; 7 nucleotides agree with TRBD2. The CDR3 extends over 14 amino acids. The V gene end was trimmed by 10 bases and the J gene end by 1 base; junction bases not matched to a gene: 11. CDR1 is SGHNT, CDR2 YYREEE, per germline (reference sequence).